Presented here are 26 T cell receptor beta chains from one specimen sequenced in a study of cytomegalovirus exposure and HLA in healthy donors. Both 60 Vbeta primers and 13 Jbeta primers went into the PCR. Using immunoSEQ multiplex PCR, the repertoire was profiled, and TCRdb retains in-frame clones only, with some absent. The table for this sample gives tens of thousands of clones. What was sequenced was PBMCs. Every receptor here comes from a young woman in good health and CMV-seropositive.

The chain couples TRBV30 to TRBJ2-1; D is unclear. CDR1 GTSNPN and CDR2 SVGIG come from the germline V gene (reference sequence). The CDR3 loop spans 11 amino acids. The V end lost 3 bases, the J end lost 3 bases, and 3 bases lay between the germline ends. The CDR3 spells CAWSLYNEQFF. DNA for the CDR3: TGTGCCTGGAGCCTCTACAATGAGCAGTTCTTC.

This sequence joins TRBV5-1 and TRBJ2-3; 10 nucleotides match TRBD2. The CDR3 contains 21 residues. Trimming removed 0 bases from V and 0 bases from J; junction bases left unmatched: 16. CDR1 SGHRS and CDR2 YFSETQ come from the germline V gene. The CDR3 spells CASSLGGRLAGFIPSTDTQYF. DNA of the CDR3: TGCGCCAGCAGCTTGGGTGGGAGACTAGCGGGTTTCATACCTAGCACAGATACGCAGTATTTT. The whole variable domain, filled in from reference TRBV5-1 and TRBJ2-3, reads KAGVTQTPRYLIKTRGQQVTLSCSPISGHRSVSWYQQTPGQGLQFLFEYFSETQRNKGNFPGRFSGRQFSNSRSEMNVSTLELGDSALYLCASSLGGRLAGFIPSTDTQYFGPGTRLTVL.

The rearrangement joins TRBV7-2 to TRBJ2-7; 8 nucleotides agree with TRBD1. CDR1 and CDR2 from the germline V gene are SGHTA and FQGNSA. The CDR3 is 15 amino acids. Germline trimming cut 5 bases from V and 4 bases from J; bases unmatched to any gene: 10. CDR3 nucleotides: TGTGCCAGCAGCATCTTCAGGGGGCAGGTGTACGAGCAGTACTTC. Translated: CASSIFRGQVYEQYF.

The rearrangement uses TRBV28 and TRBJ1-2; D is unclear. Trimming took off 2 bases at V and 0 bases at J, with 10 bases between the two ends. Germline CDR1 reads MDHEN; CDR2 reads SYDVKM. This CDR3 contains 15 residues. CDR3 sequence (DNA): TGTGCCAGCAGTTTACCGGGTTTGACTAACTATGGCTACACCTTC. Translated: CASSLPGLTNYGYTF.

CDR3 sequence (DNA): TGTGCCACCCGGACAGGGTACGAGCAGTACTTC. Translation: CATRTGYEQYF. The chain uses TRBV10-3 and TRBJ2-7; the match to TRBD1 covers 8 bases. The CDR3 is 11 residues long. Germline CDR1 is ENHRY and CDR2 is SYGVKD. The V gene end was trimmed by 10 bases and the J gene end by 4 bases; junction bases not matched to a gene: 3.

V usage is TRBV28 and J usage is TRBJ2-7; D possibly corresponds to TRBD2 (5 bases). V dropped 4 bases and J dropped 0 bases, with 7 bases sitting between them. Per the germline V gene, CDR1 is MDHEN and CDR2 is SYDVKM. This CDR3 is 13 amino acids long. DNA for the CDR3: TGTGCCAGCAGTTCGGGATTCTCCTACGAGCAGTACTTC. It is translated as CASSSGFSYEQYF. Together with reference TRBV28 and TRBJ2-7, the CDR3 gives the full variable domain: DVKVTQSSRYLVKRTGEKVFLECVQDMDHENMFWYRQDPGLGLRLIYFSYDVKMKEKGDIPEGYSVSREKKERFSLILESASTNQTSMYLCASSSGFSYEQYFGPGTRLTVT.

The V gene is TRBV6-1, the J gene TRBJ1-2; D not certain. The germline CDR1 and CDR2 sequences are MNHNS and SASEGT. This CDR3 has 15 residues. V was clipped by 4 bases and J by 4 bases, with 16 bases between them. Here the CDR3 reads CASSAPGVSSYGYTF. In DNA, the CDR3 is TGTGCCAGCAGTGCCCCCGGGGTGTCTAGCTATGGCTACACCTTC.

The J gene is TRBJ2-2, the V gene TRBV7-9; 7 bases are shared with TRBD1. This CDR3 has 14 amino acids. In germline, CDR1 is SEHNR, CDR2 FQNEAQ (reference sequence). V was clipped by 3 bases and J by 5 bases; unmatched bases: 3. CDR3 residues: CASSFPGQTGELFF. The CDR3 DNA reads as TGTGCCAGCAGCTTTCCGGGACAGACCGGGGAGCTGTTTTTT.

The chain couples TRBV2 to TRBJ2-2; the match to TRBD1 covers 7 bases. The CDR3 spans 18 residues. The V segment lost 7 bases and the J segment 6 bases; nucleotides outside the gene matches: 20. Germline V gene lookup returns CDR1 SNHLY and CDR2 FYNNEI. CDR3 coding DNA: TGTGCCAGCACCTCTGTGGGGACCGGGACAGCCCGCCCCGGGGAGCTGTTTTTT. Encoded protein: CASTSVGTGTARPGELFF.

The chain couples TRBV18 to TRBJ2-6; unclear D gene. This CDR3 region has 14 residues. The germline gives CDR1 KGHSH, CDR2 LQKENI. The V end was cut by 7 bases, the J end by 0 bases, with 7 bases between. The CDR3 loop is CASLYTSGANVLTF. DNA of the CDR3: TGTGCCAGCTTATACACCTCTGGGGCCAACGTCCTGACTTTC.

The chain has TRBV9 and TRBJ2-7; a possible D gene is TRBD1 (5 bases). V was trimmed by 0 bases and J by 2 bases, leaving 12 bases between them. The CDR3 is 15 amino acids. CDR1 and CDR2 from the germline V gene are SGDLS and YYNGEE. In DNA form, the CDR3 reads TGTGCCAGCAGCGTAGATCGAGGACATGCCTACGAGCAGTACTTC. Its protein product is CASSVDRGHAYEQYF.

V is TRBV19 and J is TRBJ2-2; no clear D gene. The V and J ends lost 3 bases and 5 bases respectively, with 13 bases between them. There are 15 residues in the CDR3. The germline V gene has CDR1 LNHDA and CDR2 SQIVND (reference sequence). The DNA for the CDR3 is TGTGCCAGTAGTATTAGCACGGCCAGTACCGGGGAGCTGTTTTTT. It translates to CASSISTASTGELFF.

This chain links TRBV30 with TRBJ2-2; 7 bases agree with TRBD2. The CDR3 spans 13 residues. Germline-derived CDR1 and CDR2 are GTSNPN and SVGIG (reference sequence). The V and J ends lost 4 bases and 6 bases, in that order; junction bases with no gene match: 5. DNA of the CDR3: TGTGCCTGGAATTTAGCGGGCGCCGGGGAGCTGTTTTTT. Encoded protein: CAWNLAGAGELFF. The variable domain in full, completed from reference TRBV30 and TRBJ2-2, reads SQTIHQWPATLVQPVGSPLSLECTVEGTSNPNLYWYRQAAGRGLQLLFYSVGIGQISSEVPQNLSASRPQDRQFILSSKKLLLSDSGFYLCAWNLAGAGELFFGEGSRLTVL.

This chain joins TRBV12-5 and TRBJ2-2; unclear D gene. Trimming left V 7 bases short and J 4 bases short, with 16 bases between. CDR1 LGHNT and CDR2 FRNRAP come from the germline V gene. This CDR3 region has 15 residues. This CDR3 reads CASAVSSHGTGELFF. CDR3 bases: TGTGCTAGTGCCGTTTCGTCCCACGGCACCGGGGAGCTGTTTTTT.

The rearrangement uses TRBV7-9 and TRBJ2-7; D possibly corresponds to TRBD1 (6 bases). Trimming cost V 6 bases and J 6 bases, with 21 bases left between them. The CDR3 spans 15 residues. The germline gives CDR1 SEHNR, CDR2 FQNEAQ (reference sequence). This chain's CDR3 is CASSSEEGGLGEQYF. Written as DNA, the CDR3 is TGTGCCAGCAGTTCAGAGGAAGGGGGATTGGGCGAGCAGTACTTC.

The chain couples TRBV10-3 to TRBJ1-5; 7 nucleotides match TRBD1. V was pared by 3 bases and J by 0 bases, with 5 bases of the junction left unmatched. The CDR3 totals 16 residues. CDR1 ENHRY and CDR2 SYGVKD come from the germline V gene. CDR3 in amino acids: CAISELGTDSNQPQHF. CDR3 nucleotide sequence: TGTGCCATCAGTGAACTCGGGACAGATAGCAATCAGCCCCAGCATTTT.

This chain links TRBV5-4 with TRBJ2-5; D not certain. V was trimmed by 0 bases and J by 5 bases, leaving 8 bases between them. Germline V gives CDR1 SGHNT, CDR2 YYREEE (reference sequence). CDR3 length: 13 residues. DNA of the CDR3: TGTGCCAGCAGCTTGGAACCACGGGAGACCCAGTACTTC. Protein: CASSLEPRETQYF. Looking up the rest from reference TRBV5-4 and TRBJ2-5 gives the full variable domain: ETGVTQSPTHLIKTRGQQVTLRCSSQSGHNTVSWYQQALGQGPQFIFQYYREEENGRGNFPPRFSGLQFPNYSSELNVNALELDDSALYLCASSLEPRETQYFGPGTRLLVL.

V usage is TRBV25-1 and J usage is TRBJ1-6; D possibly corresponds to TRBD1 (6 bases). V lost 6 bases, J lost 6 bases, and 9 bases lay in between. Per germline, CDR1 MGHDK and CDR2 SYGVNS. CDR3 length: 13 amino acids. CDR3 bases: TGTGCCAGCAGGTGGACAGCTAATTCACCCCTCCACTTT. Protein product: CASRWTANSPLHF.

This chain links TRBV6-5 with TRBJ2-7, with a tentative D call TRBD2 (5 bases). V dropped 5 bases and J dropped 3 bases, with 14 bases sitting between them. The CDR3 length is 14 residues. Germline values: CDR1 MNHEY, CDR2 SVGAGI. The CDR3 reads CASSPRNRGYEQYF. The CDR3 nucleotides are TGTGCCAGCAGTCCGCGGAACCGGGGCTACGAGCAGTACTTC.

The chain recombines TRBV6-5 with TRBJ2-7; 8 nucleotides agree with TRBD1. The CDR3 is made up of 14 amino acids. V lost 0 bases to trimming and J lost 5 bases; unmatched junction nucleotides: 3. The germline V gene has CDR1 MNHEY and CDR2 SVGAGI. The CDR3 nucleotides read TGTGCCAGCAGTTACTCCGGACAGGGTAACGAGCAGTACTTC. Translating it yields CASSYSGQGNEQYF.

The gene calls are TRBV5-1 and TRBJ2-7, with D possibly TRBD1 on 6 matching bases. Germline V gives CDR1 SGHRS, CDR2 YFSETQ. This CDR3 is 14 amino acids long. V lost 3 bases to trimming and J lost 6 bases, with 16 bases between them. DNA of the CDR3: TGCGCCAGCAGCTGGGGGCAGGGAAGGGGCGAGCAGTACTTC. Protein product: CASSWGQGRGEQYF.

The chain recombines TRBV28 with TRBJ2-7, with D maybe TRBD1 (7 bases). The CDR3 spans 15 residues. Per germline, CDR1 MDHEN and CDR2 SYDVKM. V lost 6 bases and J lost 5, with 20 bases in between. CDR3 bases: TGTGCCAGCAGCTGGGGGGCAGGGGGGATGAACGAGCAGTACTTC. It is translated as CASSWGAGGMNEQYF.

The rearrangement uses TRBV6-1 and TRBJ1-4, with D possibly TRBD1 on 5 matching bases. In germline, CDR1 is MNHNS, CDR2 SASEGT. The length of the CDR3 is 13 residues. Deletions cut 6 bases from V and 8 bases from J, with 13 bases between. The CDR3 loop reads CASRSEGREKLFF. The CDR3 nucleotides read TGTGCCAGCAGGAGCGAGGGGAGGGAAAAACTGTTTTTT.

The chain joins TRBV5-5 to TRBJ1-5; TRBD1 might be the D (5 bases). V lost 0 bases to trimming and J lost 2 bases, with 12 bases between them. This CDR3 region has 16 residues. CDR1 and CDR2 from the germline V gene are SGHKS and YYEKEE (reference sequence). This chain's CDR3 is CASSLAAGRGNQPQHF. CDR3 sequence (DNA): TGTGCCAGCAGCTTGGCCGCGGGGCGCGGCAATCAGCCCCAGCATTTT.

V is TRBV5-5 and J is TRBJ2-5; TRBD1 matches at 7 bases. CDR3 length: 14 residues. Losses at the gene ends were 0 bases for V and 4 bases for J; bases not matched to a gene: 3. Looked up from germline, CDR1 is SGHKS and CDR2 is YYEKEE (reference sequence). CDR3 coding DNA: TGTGCCAGCAGCTTGGACAGGGGATTAGAGACCCAGTACTTC. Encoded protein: CASSLDRGLETQYF.

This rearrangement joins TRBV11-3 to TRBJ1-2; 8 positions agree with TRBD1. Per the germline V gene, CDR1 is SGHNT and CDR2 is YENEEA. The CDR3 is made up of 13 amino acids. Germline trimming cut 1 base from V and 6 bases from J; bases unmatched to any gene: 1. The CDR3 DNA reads TGTGCCAGCAGCTTAGGACAGGGGCATGGCTACACCTTC. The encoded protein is CASSLGQGHGYTF.